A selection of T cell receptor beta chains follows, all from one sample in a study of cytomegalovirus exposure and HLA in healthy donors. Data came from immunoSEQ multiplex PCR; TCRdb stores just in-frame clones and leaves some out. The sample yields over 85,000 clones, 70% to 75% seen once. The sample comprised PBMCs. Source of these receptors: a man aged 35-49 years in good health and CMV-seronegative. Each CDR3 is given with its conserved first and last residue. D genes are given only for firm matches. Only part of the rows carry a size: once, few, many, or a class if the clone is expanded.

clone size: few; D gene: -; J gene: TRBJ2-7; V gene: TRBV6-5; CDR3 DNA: TGTGCCAGCAGTTACTCGGCTGGCGAGCAGTACTTC; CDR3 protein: CASSYSAGEQYF
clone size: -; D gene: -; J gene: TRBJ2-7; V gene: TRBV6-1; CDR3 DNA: TGTGCCAGCAGTGCTTCCTACGAGCAGTACTTC; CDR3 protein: CASSASYEQYF
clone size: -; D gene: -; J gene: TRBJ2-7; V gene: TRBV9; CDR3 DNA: TGTGCCAGCAGCCCCTCGACAGGCGGTCTCTACGAGCAGTACTTC; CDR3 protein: CASSPSTGGLYEQYF
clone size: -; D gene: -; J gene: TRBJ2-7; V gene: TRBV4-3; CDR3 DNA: TGCGCCAGCAGCCAAGATTTGGGGGCCCGCTCCTACGAGCAGTACTTC; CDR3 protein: CASSQDLGARSYEQYF
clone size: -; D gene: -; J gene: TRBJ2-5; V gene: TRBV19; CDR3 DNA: TGTGCCAGTAGTATAAACTTCCAAGAGACCCAGTACTTC; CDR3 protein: CASSINFQETQYF
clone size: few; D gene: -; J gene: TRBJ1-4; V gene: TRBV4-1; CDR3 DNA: TGCGCCAGCAGCCAAGATCGGGGGATGGGTGAAAAACTGTTTTTT; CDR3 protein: CASSQDRGMGEKLFF
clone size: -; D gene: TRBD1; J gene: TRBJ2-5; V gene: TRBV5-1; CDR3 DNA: TGCGCCAGCTGGGGACAGGTCGGTGAGACCCAGTACTTC; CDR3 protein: CASWGQVGETQYF
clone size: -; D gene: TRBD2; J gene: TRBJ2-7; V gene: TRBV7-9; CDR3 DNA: TGTGCCAGCAGCTCGACGACTAGCGGGGGCCTCATTTTGAGAGAGCAGTACTTC; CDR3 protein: CASSSTTSGGLILREQYF
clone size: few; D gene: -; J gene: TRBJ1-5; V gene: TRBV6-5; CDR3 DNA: TGTGCCAGCAGTTACTCGATAGAAGGGGGTCAGCCCCAGCATTTT; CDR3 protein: CASSYSIEGGQPQHF
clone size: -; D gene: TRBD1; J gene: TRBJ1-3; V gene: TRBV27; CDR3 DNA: TGTGCCAGCAGTTTAGCCCCACGGGGGGGACAGGGGTTTGGAAACACCATATATTTT; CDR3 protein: CASSLAPRGGQGFGNTIYF
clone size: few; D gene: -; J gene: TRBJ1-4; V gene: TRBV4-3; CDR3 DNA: TGCGCCAGCAGCCATGTTAAGGACACTCATGAAAAACTGTTTTTT; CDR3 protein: CASSHVKDTHEKLFF
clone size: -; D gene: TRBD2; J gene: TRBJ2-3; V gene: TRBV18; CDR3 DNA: TGTGCCAGCTCAAGGACTAGCGGGGGGCCTAACACAGATACGCAGTATTTT; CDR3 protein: CASSRTSGGPNTDTQYF
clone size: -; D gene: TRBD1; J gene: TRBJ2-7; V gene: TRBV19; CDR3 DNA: TGTGCCAGTAGTAAGGGAGTCGAGACAGGGTTGCGCGAGCAGTACTTC; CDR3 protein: CASSKGVETGLREQYF
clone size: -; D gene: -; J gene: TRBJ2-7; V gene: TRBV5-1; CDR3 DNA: TGCGCCAGCAGGGACCCGACGAGAGGGTTGAATGGCGAGCAGTACTTC; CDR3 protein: CASRDPTRGLNGEQYF
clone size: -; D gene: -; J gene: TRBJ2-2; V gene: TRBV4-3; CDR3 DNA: TGCGCCAGCAGCCAAGTCACTGCGAACACCGGGGAGCTGTTTTTT; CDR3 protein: CASSQVTANTGELFF
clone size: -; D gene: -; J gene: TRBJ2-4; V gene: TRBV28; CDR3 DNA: TGTGCCAGCAGAACAGACCCCCTAGCTAGGTCGGCCAAAAACATTCAGTACTTC; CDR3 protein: CASRTDPLARSAKNIQYF
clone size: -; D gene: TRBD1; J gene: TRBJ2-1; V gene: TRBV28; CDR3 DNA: TGTGCCAGCAACCTCGTCCGGACAGGGGGCGCTCACAATGAGCAGTTCTTC; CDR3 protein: CASNLVRTGGAHNEQFF
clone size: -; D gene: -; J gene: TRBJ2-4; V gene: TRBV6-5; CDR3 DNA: TGTGCCAGCAGTTACGGTCGGGCCAAAAACATTCAGTACTTC; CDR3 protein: CASSYGRAKNIQYF
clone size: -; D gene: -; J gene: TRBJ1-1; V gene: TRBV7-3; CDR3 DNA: TGTGCCAGCAGCTTGCTCCGGGGGGCGAACACTGAAGCTTTCTTT; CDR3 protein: CASSLLRGANTEAFF
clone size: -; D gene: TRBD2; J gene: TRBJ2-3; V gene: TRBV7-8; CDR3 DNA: TGTGCCAGCAGCCCCCACTTCAGCGGGGGGGACAACACAGATACGCAGTATTTT; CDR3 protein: CASSPHFSGGDNTDTQYF
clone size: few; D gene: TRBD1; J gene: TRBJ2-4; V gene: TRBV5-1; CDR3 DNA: TGCGCCAGCAGGTCGGGACAGGGCAGGAGAAACATTCAGTACTTC; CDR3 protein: CASRSGQGRRNIQYF
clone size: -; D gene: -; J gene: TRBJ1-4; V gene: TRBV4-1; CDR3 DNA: TGCGCCAGCACCCCAGCCGGGGAATTGGATGAAAAACTGTTTTTT; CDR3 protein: CASTPAGELDEKLFF
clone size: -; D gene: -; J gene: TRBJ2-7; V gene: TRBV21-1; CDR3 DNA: TGTGCCAGCAGCGCCCGGACAGGGGAGGCCGAGCAGTACTTC; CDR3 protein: CASSARTGEAEQYF
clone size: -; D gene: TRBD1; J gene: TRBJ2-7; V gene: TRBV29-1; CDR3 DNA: TGCAGCGTTGAAGTAGGGACAGGGGCCAACGAGCAGTACTTC; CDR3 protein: CSVEVGTGANEQYF
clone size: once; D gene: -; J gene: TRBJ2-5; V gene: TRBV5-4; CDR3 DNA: TGTGCCAGCAGCTTGGCCGGCAGGGCCGAGACCCAGTACTTC; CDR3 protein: CASSLAGRAETQYF
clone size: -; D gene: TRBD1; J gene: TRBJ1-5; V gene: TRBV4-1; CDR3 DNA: TGCGCCAGCAGCCAACTCGGGGGGACAGGGGGGAGGAATCAGCCCCAGCATTTT; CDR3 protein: CASSQLGGTGGRNQPQHF
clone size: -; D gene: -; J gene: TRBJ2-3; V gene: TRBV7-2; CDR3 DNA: TGTGCCAGCAGCTTACAGGCTAATTATGCAGATACGCAGTATTTT; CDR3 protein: CASSLQANYADTQYF
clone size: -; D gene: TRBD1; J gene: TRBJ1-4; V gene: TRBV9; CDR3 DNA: TGTGCCAGCAGCGTAAGCGACAGGGTCAATGAAAAACTGTTTTTT; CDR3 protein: CASSVSDRVNEKLFF
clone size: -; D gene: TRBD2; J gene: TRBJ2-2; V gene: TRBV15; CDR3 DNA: TGTGCCACCAGCAGAGTATGGCGGGGGGAGGGCACCGGGGAGCTGTTTTTT; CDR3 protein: CATSRVWRGEGTGELFF
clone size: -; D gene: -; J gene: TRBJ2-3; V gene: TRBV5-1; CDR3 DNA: TGCGCCAGCAGTGGGCAGGATACGCAGTATTTT; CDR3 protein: CASSGQDTQYF
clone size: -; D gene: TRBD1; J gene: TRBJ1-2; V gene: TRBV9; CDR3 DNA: TGTGCCAGCAGACAGGGGACGAACTATGGCTACACCTTC; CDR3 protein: CASRQGTNYGYTF
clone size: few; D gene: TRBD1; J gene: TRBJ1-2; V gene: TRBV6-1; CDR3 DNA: TGTGCCAGCAGTGAACAGGGGGGAACATATGGCTACACCTTC; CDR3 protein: CASSEQGGTYGYTF
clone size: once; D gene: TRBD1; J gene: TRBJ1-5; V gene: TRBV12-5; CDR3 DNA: TGTGCTAGTGGACGAAGGACAGGGGGCGCGTGTCAGCCCCAGCATTTT; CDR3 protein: CASGRRTGGACQPQHF
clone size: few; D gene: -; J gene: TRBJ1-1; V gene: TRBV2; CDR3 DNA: TGTGCCAGCGGGCAGGACAGACTGAACACTGAAGCTTTCTTT; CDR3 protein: CASGQDRLNTEAFF
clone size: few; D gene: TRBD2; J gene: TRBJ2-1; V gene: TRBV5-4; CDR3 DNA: TGTGCCAGCAGCTTGGCTTTAGGAGCGGGGGGTTTCTCCTACAATGAGCAGTTCTTC; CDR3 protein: CASSLALGAGGFSYNEQFF
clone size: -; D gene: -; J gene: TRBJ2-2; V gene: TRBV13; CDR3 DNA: TGTGCCAGCAGCTCGTACACCGGGGAGCTGTTTTTT; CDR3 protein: CASSSYTGELFF
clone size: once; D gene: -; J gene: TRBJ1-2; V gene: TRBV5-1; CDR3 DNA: TGCGCCAGCAGCTTGCAATACGGGACTGATTATGGCTACACCTTC; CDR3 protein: CASSLQYGTDYGYTF
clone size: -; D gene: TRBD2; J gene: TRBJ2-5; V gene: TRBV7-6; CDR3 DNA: TGTGCCAGCAGCTTAGGAGGCCTAGCGGGGGGGCCGGCGACCCAGTACTTC; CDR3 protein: CASSLGGLAGGPATQYF
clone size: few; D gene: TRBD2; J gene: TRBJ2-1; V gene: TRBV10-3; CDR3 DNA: TGTGCCATCAGTGAGTCGGAGGCCAGCGGGGACCACAATGAGCAGTTCTTC; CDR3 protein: CAISESEASGDHNEQFF
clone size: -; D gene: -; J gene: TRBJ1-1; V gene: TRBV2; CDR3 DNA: TGTGCCAGCAATATTGAGGCAGGGGTGGGTGAAGCTTTCTTT; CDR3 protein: CASNIEAGVGEAFF
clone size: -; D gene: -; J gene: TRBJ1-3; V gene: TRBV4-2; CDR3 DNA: TGTGCCAGCAGCCAAGGGCCCTCGGGCTCTGGAAACACCATATATTTT; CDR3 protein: CASSQGPSGSGNTIYF
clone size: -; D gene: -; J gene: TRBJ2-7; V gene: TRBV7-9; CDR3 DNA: TGTGCCAGCAGCTTAGGGAGCTACGAGCAGTACTTC; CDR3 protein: CASSLGSYEQYF
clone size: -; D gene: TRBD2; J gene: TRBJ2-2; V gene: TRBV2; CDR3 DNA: TGTGCCAGCAGAGGGACTAGGTCCGGGGAGCTGTTTTTT; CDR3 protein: CASRGTRSGELFF
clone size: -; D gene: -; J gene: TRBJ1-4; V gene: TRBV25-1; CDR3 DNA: TGTGCCAGCAGTGAATCCCCAGGTGCAACTAATGAAAAACTGTTTTTT; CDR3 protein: CASSESPGATNEKLFF
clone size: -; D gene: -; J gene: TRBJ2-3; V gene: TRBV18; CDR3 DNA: TGTGCCAGCTCACGACTCACAGATACGCAGTATTTT; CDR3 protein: CASSRLTDTQYF
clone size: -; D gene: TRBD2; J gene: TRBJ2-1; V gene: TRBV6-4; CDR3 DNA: TGTGCCAGCAGTACATATAGCGGGGGGCCCCACAATGAGCAGTTCTTC; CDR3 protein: CASSTYSGGPHNEQFF
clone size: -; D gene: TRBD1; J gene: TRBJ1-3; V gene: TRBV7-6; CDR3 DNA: TGTGCCAGCAGCTTAGGGACAGGGGGCACTAACACCATATATTTT; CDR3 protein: CASSLGTGGTNTIYF
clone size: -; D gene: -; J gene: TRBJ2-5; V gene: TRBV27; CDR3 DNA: TGTGCCAGCAGTTTAGAGGGTTACGGGTACCAGTACTTC; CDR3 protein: CASSLEGYGYQYF